This T cell receptor (beta chain) was obtained from a study of blood T cells in healthy people across ages (dated by TCRdb to about 2015). For context, the study as a whole: Template switching captured roughly one uniquely barcoded TCR beta cDNA molecule per two T cells in model experiments. The donors were split into four age groups: young (average roughly 15 years), middle-aged (39), aged (around 67) and long-lived (82). To track age-related changes in TCR beta repertoire diversity, the study relied on deep sequencing normalized with unique cDNA molecular identifiers. Donors of different ages were randomly distributed across sequencing lanes to avoid experimental bias. Two additional independent replicas of 1 million unique cDNA reads from the same blood draw were analyzed for two donors (one aged 18 to 29 and one aged 80 or older).

Broad study findings and their caveats: Estimates of total diversity based on one million sequenced T cells were considered lower bounds and underestimates. Compared with the aged group, the long-lived group had more naive CD4+ T cells, fewer expanded clones and increased TCR diversity, a pattern suggesting age selection. Observed TCR beta diversity per million T cells fell roughly linearly with age, and a significant reduction was already apparent by age roughly 40. Conclusive comparison of naive and antigen-experienced compartments was prevented by the profiling of bulk unsorted PBMCs. Observed TCR beta diversity correlated strongly with the percentage of naive T cells measured by flow cytometry. Donor CMV infection status was unknown, potentially confounding age-related changes in expanded clonotypes.

V is trimmed back by 4 bases and J by 4 bases, and the junction contains 7 bases that no gene match accounts for. Including the terminal cysteine and phenylalanine, the CDR3 comprises 15 residues. Only the CDR3 portion is preserved as DNA: 45 bases, with reading frame beginning at the first base. The germline V gene yields MRHNA for CDR1 and SNTAGT for CDR2. Donors were 30 to 45 systemically healthy Caucasian individuals from Russia aged roughly 6 to 90 years. Each donor gave ten milliliters of peripheral blood, drawn into EDTA-treated Vacutainer tubes. Ficoll-Paque density-gradient centrifugation was used to isolate PBMCs, with at least 7 million obtained per sample. Trizol reagent was used to extract total RNA from PBMCs, with at least 6 micrograms per sample. For every donor, flow cytometry on a PBMC aliquot measured the percentage of naive CD45RAhigh/CD27high T cells. This clonotype was observed at least ten times. Its antigen is not yet known. Per-nucleotide qualities are absent, and no much larger clonotype sits a single base away.

Libraries were constructed by 5' RACE. Sequencing took place on an Illumina HiSeq 2500. The second PCR ran for roughly 7 to 11 cycles and used a J-beta primer mix along with a sample-barcoded 5' primer. A unique molecular identifier was introduced onto each TCR beta cDNA molecule by a template-switch 5' adaptor carrying 12 random nucleotides. Each sample yielded at least 3 million CDR3-containing paired-end reads. First-strand cDNA synthesis was performed from all RNA using the Mint cDNA synthesis kit, with priming by a TRBC-specific oligonucleotide. All cDNA was treated with uracil-DNA glycosylase and then went through a first 18-cycle PCR with the universal primers M1SS and BC2_uni_R. The published analysis was carried out like this. Each sample was normalized by randomly selecting 1 million high-quality reads, each carrying a distinct molecular identifier. Reads sharing molecular identifiers were discarded rather than binned into consensus sequences. MiTCR, set to a Q25 quality threshold and the strictest error-elimination algorithm, was used for CDR3 identification, clonotype clustering and error correction. A nonparametric unseen species model using Euler transformation provided a lower-bound estimate of total TCR beta diversity. Through fastp at Q25 and MiXCR, TCRdb rebuilt clones from the public reads, retaining in-frame beta chains. Records with the same CDR3 protein are collapsed into one entry carrying the most frequent genes and DNA. The V and J calls come from TCRdb's annotation, not from the publication. Present in this sample are 720,000 or so distinct CDR3 sequences, 40% to 45% of which were seen just once. 30% of the sample rests with the top ten.

This TCR derives from a man at least 80 years old in good health. This sequence uses TRBV6-4 and TRBJ2-1; 7 central bases correspond to TRBD2. Sequenced sample: blood. At the DNA level, the sequence is TGTGCCAGCAGTGTGAGCGGGAATAGTTACAATGAGCAGTTCTTC. Its protein is CASSVSGNSYNEQFF.